The next 11 T cell receptor beta chains were all read from a single sample in a study of cytomegalovirus exposure and HLA in healthy donors (TCRdb year 2017). Receptor libraries were prepared by the immunoSEQ multiplex PCR assay. TCRdb took over this immuneACCESS table, retaining in-frame rearrangements with V and J assigned. Such tables are incomplete; in checked studies, under half of the missing clones stem from an unresolved V gene, and the remainder is unexplained. The sample table contains tens of thousands of clones; only one count was recorded for about 91% of them. The ten largest clonotypes hold around 1.2% of the sample. Sequenced: PBMCs. The origin of the receptors is a young woman in good health and CMV-seronegative.

This clone was recorded only once. The V call is TRBV30, the J call TRBJ1-2, with D perhaps matching TRBD1 (5 bases). V was clipped by 5 bases and J by 3 bases, with 16 bases between them. Germline V gene lookup returns CDR1 GTSNPN and CDR2 SVGIG (reference sequence). The CDR3 spans 14 residues. The CDR3 loop is CAWRQSTSHYGYTF. CDR3 in DNA: TGTGCCTGGCGACAGAGTACAAGCCACTATGGCTACACCTTC.

The V call is TRBV6-5, the J call TRBJ2-7; 7 bases map to TRBD1. The length of the CDR3 is 15 residues. Germline loops: CDR1 MNHEY, CDR2 SVGAGI. With V trimmed by 6 bases and J by 0 bases, 8 bases remained unmatched. CDR3 DNA sequence: TGTGCCAGCAGCCACACAGGGGTTAGCTCCTACGAGCAGTACTTC. Amino acid sequence: CASSHTGVSSYEQYF.

The rearrangement uses TRBV20-1 and TRBJ1-1, with D hard to call. Trimming left V 6 bases short and J 11 bases short, with 10 bases between. The CDR3 runs to 9 residues. Per germline, CDR1 DFQATT and CDR2 SNEGSKA (reference sequence). The CDR3 nucleotides read TGCAGTGCAGAATCGGGGGCTTTCTTT. Its translation: CSAESGAFF.

This clone was counted once. This sequence joins TRBV6-1 and TRBJ2-7; 11 nucleotides line up with TRBD1. This CDR3 has 16 residues. The J segment lost 4 bases and the V segment lost 3 bases, leaving 8 bases of the junction unmatched. Germline-derived CDR1 and CDR2 are MNHNS and SASEGT. The CDR3 DNA sequence: TGTGCCAGCAGTGAGTATCCGGGACAGGGGGTGTACGAGCAGTACTTC. This codes for CASSEYPGQGVYEQYF.

The V gene is TRBV29-1, the J gene TRBJ2-1; D perhaps matches TRBD2 (6 bases). In germline, CDR1 is SQVTM, CDR2 ANQGSEA. The germline V and J ends were trimmed by 1 base and 6 bases, with 10 bases remaining between them. The CDR3 has 13 residues. The CDR3: CSVEAGLTNEQFF. Here the CDR3 DNA reads TGCAGCGTTGAAGCGGGACTGACCAATGAGCAGTTCTTC.

The V gene is TRBV4-3, the J gene TRBJ2-7; possible D gene TRBD2, 6 bases. Trimming left V 0 bases short and J 0 bases short, with 15 bases between. Germline assignment: CDR1 LGHNA and CDR2 YSLEER. This CDR3 region has 17 residues. The CDR3 protein is CASSQDWIAAFSYEQYF. The CDR3 DNA is TGCGCCAGCAGCCAAGATTGGATAGCGGCATTCTCCTACGAGCAGTACTTC.

The chain couples TRBV14 to TRBJ2-1, with TRBD2 matching 8 bases. Unmatched junction bases numbered 8, after V lost 1 base and J lost 0 bases. The CDR3 loop spans 18 amino acids. Germline V gene sequence: CDR1 SGHDN, CDR2 FVKESK. The CDR3 coding sequence is TGTGCCAGCAGCCAAGCGGAGACTAGCGCCCTCTCCTACAATGAGCAGTTCTTC. This sequence encodes CASSQAETSALSYNEQFF.

This clone has only one observation. The chain carries TRBV5-4 and TRBJ1-2, with 7 bases matching TRBD1. With V trimmed by 4 bases and J by 7 bases, 4 bases remained unmatched. This CDR3 comprises 12 residues. Germline V lookup: CDR1 SGHNT, CDR2 YYREEE (reference sequence). The CDR3: CASSQWDSGYTF. CDR3 nucleotides: TGTGCCAGCAGCCAATGGGACAGTGGCTACACCTTC.

The V call is TRBV9, the J call TRBJ1-2; D uncertain. V was pared by 0 bases and J by 5 bases, with 11 bases between. In germline, CDR1 is SGDLS, CDR2 YYNGEE. This CDR3 region has 14 residues. The CDR3 nucleotides read TGTGCCAGCAGCGTAGATAAGGAGCTGTATGGCTACACCTTC. It codes for CASSVDKELYGYTF.

The genes are TRBV25-1 and TRBJ2-6, with a tentative D call TRBD1 (5 bases). The germline CDR1 and CDR2 sequences are MGHDK and SYGVNS. This CDR3 contains 18 residues. The V end was cut by 8 bases, the J end by 1 base, with 21 bases between. CDR3 DNA sequence: TGTGCCAGCTCCCGTGCGGCAGGGCTCAATTCTGGGGCCAACGTCCTGACTTTC. This codes for CASSRAAGLNSGANVLTF.

The chain links TRBV7-9 to TRBJ2-2, with 11 bases matching TRBD2. Germline V gene sequence: CDR1 SEHNR, CDR2 FQNEAQ (reference sequence). The CDR3 is 14 amino acids. V lost 3 bases to trimming and J lost 6 bases; unmatched junction nucleotides: 0. The CDR3 DNA is TGTGCCAGCAGCTTGACTAGCGGGGCCGGGGAGCTGTTTTTT. As protein: CASSLTSGAGELFF. The variable domain in full, completed from reference TRBV7-9 and TRBJ2-2, reads DTGVSQNPRHKITKRGQNVTFRCDPISEHNRLYWYRQTLGQGPEFLTYFQNEAQLEKSRLLSDRFSAERPKGSFSTLEIQRTEQGDSAMYLCASSLTSGAGELFFGEGSRLTVL.